The next 27 T cell receptor beta chains were all read from a single sample in a study of post-analysis software for immune sequencing data. Whole-study results and caveats: Compared with controls, patients had more of roughly five TRBV segments, including TRBV5-6, TRBV5-1 and TRBV20-1.

Prepared TCR beta cDNA libraries contained unique molecular identifiers. TCRdb re-analysed the PCR reads in MiXCR, keeping a single row per CDR3 protein. The table has about 190,000 distinct CDR3 sequences, 29% seen once; the top ten hold around 3.7%. These receptors' antigens are unknown. Material: blood. These receptors were collected from a girl aged 2-17 years with multiple sclerosis.

The chain uses TRBV24-1 and TRBJ2-1, with 11 positions matching TRBD2. This CDR3 region has 13 residues. Germline V lookup: CDR1 KGHDR, CDR2 SFDVKD. Losses at the gene ends were 7 bases for V and 5 bases for J; bases not matched to a gene: 0. CDR3 nucleotide sequence: TGTGCCACCAGGACTAGCGGGAACAATGAGCAGTTCTTC. Encoded protein: CATRTSGNNEQFF.

This chain connects TRBV5-1 to TRBJ2-1; D may be TRBD2 (6 bases). CDR1 is SGHRS and CDR2 is YFSETQ in the germline V gene. Trimming took off 0 bases at V and 4 bases at J, with 11 bases between the two ends. The CDR3 spans 15 residues. In nucleotides, the CDR3 is TGCGCCAGCAGCTTGGGAGCGGGCCCGTACAATGAGCAGTTCTTC. Protein: CASSLGAGPYNEQFF.

The V gene is TRBV30, the J gene TRBJ1-2; no definite D call. The CDR3 length is 13 residues. V was cut by 1 base and J by 2 bases, with 8 bases left in between. CDR1 and CDR2 (germline): GTSNPN, SVGIG (reference sequence). The CDR3 protein is CAWSGGTNYGYTF. In DNA form, the CDR3 reads TGTGCCTGGAGTGGAGGCACCAACTATGGCTACACCTTC.

Only a few counts were recorded for this clonotype. The V call is TRBV30, the J call TRBJ2-3; 8 bases are a match to TRBD2. The CDR3 is 13 amino acids. Germline V gene data show CDR1 as GTSNPN and CDR2 as SVGIG (reference sequence). V lost 5 bases and J lost 8; bases outside the gene matches: 9. The CDR3 protein is CAWGLAALGTQYF. In DNA form, the CDR3 reads TGTGCCTGGGGACTAGCCGCCTTGGGTACGCAGTATTTT.

The chain links TRBV12-3 or TRBV12-4 to TRBJ1-5; D perhaps matches TRBD1 (6 bases). There are 15 residues in the CDR3. V shed 3 bases and J shed 2 bases, with 11 bases lying between them. CDR3 nucleotides: TGTGCCAGCAGTTTCGGGGGGGGCGGCAATCAGCCCCAGCATTTT. It yields the protein CASSFGGGGNQPQHF.

The V call is TRBV7-3, the J call TRBJ2-7; 9 bases map to TRBD1. CDR1 is SGHTA, CDR2 FQGTGA, per germline. The V gene end was trimmed by 5 bases and the J gene end by 2 bases; junction bases not matched to a gene: 4. The CDR3 has 14 residues. The CDR3 loop is CASSPNRGPYEQYF. In DNA, the CDR3 is TGTGCCAGCAGCCCGAACAGGGGGCCCTACGAGCAGTACTTC.

The V and J genes are TRBV28 and TRBJ1-2, with D perhaps matching TRBD1 (5 bases). Per germline, CDR1 MDHEN and CDR2 SYDVKM. The CDR3 is made up of 15 amino acids. The V end was cut by 8 bases, the J end by 5 bases, with 21 bases between. The CDR3 here is CASSDGAGYRYGYTF. As DNA, the CDR3 is TGTGCCAGCTCCGACGGGGCAGGGTATAGGTATGGCTACACCTTC.

CDR3: CASSLGRGTGAYEQYF. For the CDR3, the DNA is TGTGCCAGCAGCTTAGGTCGCGGGACAGGGGCCTACGAGCAGTACTTC. This chain joins TRBV7-8 and TRBJ2-7, with 10 positions matching TRBD1. The V gene end was trimmed by 1 base and the J gene end by 2 bases; junction bases not matched to a gene: 5. The CDR3 totals 16 residues. Looked up from germline, CDR1 is SGHVS and CDR2 is FQNEAQ.

This clonotype was detected a few times. The V call is TRBV28, the J call TRBJ1-1, with 7 bases fitting TRBD1. Unmatched junction bases numbered 7, after V lost 6 bases and J lost 9 bases. CDR3 length: 12 residues. The germline V gene has CDR1 MDHEN and CDR2 SYDVKM. The CDR3 reads CASSTDRTKAFF. CDR3 bases: TGTGCCAGCAGCACGGACAGGACAAAAGCTTTCTTT.

The genes are TRBV28 and TRBJ1-5; D call uncertain. Deletions cut 3 bases from V and 1 base from J, with 7 bases between. The CDR3 length is 14 residues. Germline V gives CDR1 MDHEN, CDR2 SYDVKM. The CDR3 spells CASSFFISNQPQHF. In DNA form, the CDR3 reads TGTGCCAGCAGTTTTTTCATAAGCAATCAGCCCCAGCATTTT.

This clonotype was observed at least ten times. The gene calls are TRBV7-9 and TRBJ2-3, with D possibly being TRBD2 (6 bases). V was trimmed by 3 bases and J by 0 bases, leaving 16 bases between them. Germline CDR1 SEHNR, CDR2 FQNEAQ (reference sequence). The CDR3 contains 17 residues. The CDR3 DNA follows: TGTGCCAGCAGCTTTAGGCCACTGAGCGGGAGCACAGATACGCAGTATTTT. It yields the protein CASSFRPLSGSTDTQYF. Drawing the rest from reference TRBV7-9 and TRBJ2-3, the complete variable domain is DTGVSQNPRHKITKRGQNVTFRCDPISEHNRLYWYRQTLGQGPEFLTYFQNEAQLEKSRLLSDRFSAERPKGSFSTLEIQRTEQGDSAMYLCASSFRPLSGSTDTQYFGPGTRLTVL.

In its sample, this clonotype was seen a few times. This rearrangement joins TRBV18 to TRBJ1-4, with TRBD1 identical over 9 bases. Germline-derived CDR1 and CDR2 are KGHSH and LQKENI. CDR3 length: 15 amino acids. Trimming removed 2 bases from V and 10 bases from J; junction bases left unmatched: 8. CDR3 protein: CASSPVGQGKGKLFF. The CDR3 DNA is TGTGCCAGCTCACCAGTGGGACAGGGAAAGGGAAAACTGTTTTTT.

The V call is TRBV6-1, the J call TRBJ1-4; D ambiguous. CDR1 and CDR2 (germline): MNHNS, SASEGT. This CDR3 has 16 residues. V lost 0 bases and J 0 bases, leaving 8 bases between the germline ends. The CDR3 region is CASSEAPGPTNEKLFF. CDR3 DNA sequence: TGTGCCAGCAGTGAAGCGCCAGGTCCAACTAATGAAAAACTGTTTTTT.

This clonotype was detected only a few times. The chain carries TRBV4-1 and TRBJ1-2; D may be TRBD1 (6 bases). CDR1 MGHRA and CDR2 YSYEKL come from the germline V gene. Trimming took off 2 bases at V and 4 bases at J, with 17 bases between the two ends. The length of the CDR3 is 16 residues. For the CDR3, the DNA is TGCGCCAGCAGCCAAAATACAGGGAGCCAATTCTATGGCTACACCTTC. As protein: CASSQNTGSQFYGYTF.

This clonotype has ten or more counts. CDR3 loop: CASSTSGSSYNEQFF. CDR3 nucleotide sequence: TGCGCCAGCAGCACATCGGGGAGCTCCTACAATGAGCAGTTCTTC. This sequence joins TRBV5-1 and TRBJ2-1; the D gene is possibly TRBD2 (5 bases). Trimming removed 4 bases from V and 0 bases from J, with 11 bases in between. The germline V gene encodes CDR1 SGHRS and CDR2 YFSETQ. The CDR3 consists of 15 residues.

Note on this clonotype: A much bigger clone sits one base away, suggesting this may be a read error. V is TRBV20-1 and J is TRBJ2-3, with D possibly matching TRBD1 (5 bases). Trimming left V 6 bases short and J 1 base short, with 17 bases between. The CDR3 is 15 amino acids. Germline V gene sequence: CDR1 DFQATT, CDR2 SNEGSKA (reference sequence). The CDR3, as DNA: TGCAGTGCGAGCCCCCAGGGTATGGGCACAGATACGCAGTATTTT. Its protein product is CSASPQGMGTDTQYF.

This rearrangement joins TRBV11-2 to TRBJ2-2, with TRBD2 matching 10 bases. Germline loops: CDR1 SGHAT, CDR2 FQNNGV. The CDR3 is 15 residues long. V trimming: 4 bases; J trimming: 5 bases; junction bases outside the gene matches: 4. In DNA, the CDR3 is TGTGCCAGCAGCTCTAGCGGGAGATCTACCGGGGAGCTGTTTTTT. Amino acids: CASSSSGRSTGELFF. Variable domain in full (rest from reference TRBV11-2 and TRBJ2-2): EAGVAQSPRYKIIEKRQSVAFWCNPISGHATLYWYQQILGQGPKLLIQFQNNGVVDDSQLPKDRFSAERLKGVDSTLKIQPAKLEDSAVYLCASSSSGRSTGELFFGEGSRLTVL.

This clonotype was seen a few times. One junction end does not reproduce the germline sequence, and a read error may be involved. This chain connects TRBV20-1 to TRBJ1-1; D call uncertain. The CDR3 loop spans 12 amino acids. Germline loops: CDR1 DFQATT, CDR2 SNEGSKA (reference sequence). As DNA, the CDR3 is TGCAGGGCTAGTGAGAGGACGGCTGAAGCTTTCTTT. This codes for CRASERTAEAFF.

This clonotype occurred many times. The rearrangement uses TRBV29-1 and TRBJ1-2; 8 nucleotides align to TRBD1. V lost 4 bases and J lost 5; bases outside the gene matches: 15. CDR1 SQVTM and CDR2 ANQGSEA come from the germline V gene. The CDR3 runs to 16 residues. The CDR3 nucleotides are TGCAGCGTTGTGGGGGAGACAGGGGAAATTTTGTATGGCTACACCTTC. Protein product: CSVVGETGEILYGYTF. Variable domain in full (rest from reference TRBV29-1 and TRBJ1-2): SAVISQKPSRDICQRGTSLTIQCQVDSQVTMMFWYRQQPGQSLTLIATANQGSEATYESGFVIDKFPISRPNLTFSTLTVSNMSPEDSSIYLCSVVGETGEILYGYTFGSGTRLTVV.

This clonotype turned up a few times. The chain recombines TRBV4-1 with TRBJ2-1; D call uncertain. Germline V gene data show CDR1 as MGHRA and CDR2 as YSYEKL. Between the trimmed V and J ends, which lost 0 bases and 9 bases, there was a span of 9 bases. The CDR3 sequence is 13 residues long. The CDR3 DNA follows: TGCGCCAGCAGCCAAGATTATCGTGGTGAGCAGTTCTTC. Translated: CASSQDYRGEQFF.

A note on this clonotype: This may arise from a read error, as a much more abundant clone is one base away. The chain couples TRBV29-1 to TRBJ2-3; 8 bases align to TRBD1. The CDR3 totals 13 residues. Germline assignment: CDR1 SQVTM and CDR2 ANQGSEA. This CDR3 reads CGVRATGGDTQYF. The CDR3 DNA sequence: TGCGGCGTGAGGGCAACAGGGGGAGATACGCAGTATTTT.

This clonotype was found many times. The chain couples TRBV2 to TRBJ2-3; unclear D gene. Germline values: CDR1 SNHLY, CDR2 FYNNEI. The V gene lost 6 bases and the J gene lost 1 base, with 11 bases spanning the gap. The CDR3 extends over 14 amino acids. CDR3 nucleotides: TGTGCCAGCAGAGACCCTGGGGGCACAGATACGCAGTATTTT. It specifies CASRDPGGTDTQYF.

This clonotype has at least ten counts. V is TRBV5-1 and J is TRBJ2-1, with TRBD2 as a possible D gene (6 bases). The germline V and J ends were trimmed by 0 bases and 4 bases, with 14 bases remaining between them. The CDR3 has 16 residues. In germline, CDR1 is SGHRS, CDR2 YFSETQ. The DNA for the CDR3 is TGCGCCAGCAGCTTGGGGAGGGGCTCGTTGTACAATGAGCAGTTCTTC. Translation: CASSLGRGSLYNEQFF.

CDR3: CASRTPSGGANEQYF. The CDR3 nucleotides read TGTGCCAGCAGAACCCCTAGCGGGGGGGCGAATGAGCAGTACTTC. J is TRBJ2-7 and V is TRBV5-4; the match to TRBD2 covers 12 bases. V lost 5 bases and J lost 7; bases outside the gene matches: 10. The CDR3 has 15 residues. Germline CDR1 is SGHNT and CDR2 is YYREEE (reference sequence).

CDR3 amino acids: CASSQVSKASYEQYF. CDR3 sequence (DNA): TGTGCCAGCAGCCAAGTGTCGAAGGCGTCCTACGAGCAGTACTTC. V gene TRBV3-1 combines with J gene TRBJ2-7; D remains ambiguous. The V gene's germline CDR1 is LGHDT and CDR2 YNNKEL (reference sequence). The ends were cut back, 1 base at V and 1 base at J, with 11 bases in the middle. This CDR3 spans 15 amino acids.

This chain connects TRBV28 to TRBJ1-6; 7 bases are a match to TRBD1. CDR1 and CDR2 (germline): MDHEN, SYDVKM. This CDR3 has 17 amino acids. V shed 6 bases, J shed 6 bases, and the junction held 14 bases outside the gene matches. The CDR3: CASSPPRGRRFNSPLHF. The CDR3 coding sequence is TGTGCCAGCAGCCCCCCCAGGGGGAGACGTTTTAATTCACCCCTCCACTTT.

This clonotype occurred many times. The rearrangement joins TRBV12-3 or TRBV12-4 to TRBJ2-1, with 9 bases fitting TRBD1. V trimming: 4 bases; J trimming: 7 bases; junction bases outside the gene matches: 11. CDR3 length: 16 amino acids. CDR3 loop: CASSSSGTGRRNEQFF. The CDR3 DNA is TGTGCCAGCAGTTCTTCCGGGACAGGGAGACGAAATGAGCAGTTCTTC.